This T cell receptor (beta chain) is from a study of shared T cell receptors in the human thymus. The CDR3 totals 15 residues. Germline values: CDR1 SGHVS, CDR2 FNYEAQ. V shed 2 bases and J 5 bases; nucleotides not matched to a gene: 6. The repertoire was sequenced with immunoSEQ multiplex PCR; TCRdb's copy has only in-frame clones and lacks some. This table holds 700,000 to 750,000 clones, around 85% found once. Another study also made use of these data, one on human thymus T cells.

The genes are TRBV7-6 and TRBJ2-1, with 7 positions matching TRBD2. The specimen was thymocytes. This clonotype was sampled from a girl under two years old with a congenital heart defect. The CDR3 reads CASSLWGAGDNEQFF. Written as DNA, the CDR3 is TGTGCCAGCAGCTTATGGGGCGCGGGGGACAATGAGCAGTTCTTC.